This note documents a single T cell receptor (beta chain) sequence. Germline V CDR1 and CDR2: SQVTM, ANQGSEA. V gave up 6 bases and J gave up 4 bases, with 10 bases separating them. The CDR3 consists of 12 residues. This entry belongs to a study of technical replicates of blood from a few donors. The method was immunoSEQ multiplex PCR; TCRdb's version includes in-frame clones alone and lacks a portion of them. The sample holds over 70,000 clones, roughly 94% seen once. Sequencing was carried out using T cells isolated from PBMCs. This sequence originates from a human donor in good health. The V and J genes are TRBV29-1 and TRBJ1-3; a possible D gene is TRBD1 (5 bases). The CDR3 region has the DNA TGCAGCGTCACAGGAAGAGGAAACACCATATATTTT. Protein product: CSVTGRGNTIYF.